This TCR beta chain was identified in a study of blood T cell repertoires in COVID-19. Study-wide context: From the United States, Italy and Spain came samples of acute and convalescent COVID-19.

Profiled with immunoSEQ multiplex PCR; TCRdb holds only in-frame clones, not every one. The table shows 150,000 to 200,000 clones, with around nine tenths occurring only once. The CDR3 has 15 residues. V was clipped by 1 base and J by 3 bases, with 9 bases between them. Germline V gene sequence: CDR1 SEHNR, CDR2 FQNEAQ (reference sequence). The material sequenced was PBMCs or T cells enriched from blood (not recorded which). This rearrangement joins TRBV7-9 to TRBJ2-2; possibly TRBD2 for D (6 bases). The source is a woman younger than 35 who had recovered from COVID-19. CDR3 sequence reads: CASSLVSGHTGELFF. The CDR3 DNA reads TGTGCCAGCAGCTTAGTTAGCGGACACACCGGGGAGCTGTTTTTT.